What follows is one TCR beta chain and its context. TCRdb keeps only in-frame clones here, not all; method: immunoSEQ multiplex PCR. The sample contains 53,000 or so clones, roughly 95% of which appear only once. This entry comes from a study of technical replicates of blood from a few donors. V shed 2 bases and J shed 3 bases, with 15 bases lying between them. The CDR3 sequence is 16 residues long. CDR1 is SEHNR and CDR2 is FQNEAQ in the germline V gene (reference sequence). The chain combines TRBV7-9 with TRBJ2-3; weak D call: TRBD1 (6 bases). This sequence was found in a human donor in good health. Some clones in this sample may be carry-over from other donors' samples. The sample was PBMCs. CDR3 amino acids: CASSLLGGVSTDTQYF. The CDR3 nucleotides are TGTGCCAGCAGCTTATTAGGGGGAGTCAGTACAGATACGCAGTATTTT.